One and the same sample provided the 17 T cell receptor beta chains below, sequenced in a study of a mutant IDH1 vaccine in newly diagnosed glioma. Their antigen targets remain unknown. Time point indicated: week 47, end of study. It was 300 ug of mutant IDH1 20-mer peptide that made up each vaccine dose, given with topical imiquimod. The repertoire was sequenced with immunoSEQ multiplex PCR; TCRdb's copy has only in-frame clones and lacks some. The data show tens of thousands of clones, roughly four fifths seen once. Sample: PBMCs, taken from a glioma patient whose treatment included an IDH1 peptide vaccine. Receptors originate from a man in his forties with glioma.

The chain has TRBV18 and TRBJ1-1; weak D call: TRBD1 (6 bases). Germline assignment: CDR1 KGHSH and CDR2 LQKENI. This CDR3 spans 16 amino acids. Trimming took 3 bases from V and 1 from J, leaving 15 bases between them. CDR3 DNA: TGTGCCAGCTCACCCGGGCGGGGGCTATCGAACACTGAAGCTTTCTTT. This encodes CASSPGRGLSNTEAFF.

The CDR3 region has the DNA TGTGCCAGCAGCGTAGAGGCTAGCGGGAACAATGAGCAGTTCTTC. Its protein product is CASSVEASGNNEQFF. The chain carries TRBV9 and TRBJ2-1; 9 bases are shared with TRBD2. The CDR3 runs to 15 residues. Germline V gene lookup returns CDR1 SGDLS and CDR2 YYNGEE. Losses at the gene ends were 0 bases for V and 5 bases for J; bases not matched to a gene: 3.

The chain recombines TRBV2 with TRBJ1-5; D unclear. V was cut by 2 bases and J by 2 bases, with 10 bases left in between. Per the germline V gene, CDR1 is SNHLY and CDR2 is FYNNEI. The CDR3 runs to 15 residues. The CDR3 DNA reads TGTGCCAGCAGTGAAAGTACAGTTGGCAATCAGCCCCAGCATTTT. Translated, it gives CASSESTVGNQPQHF.

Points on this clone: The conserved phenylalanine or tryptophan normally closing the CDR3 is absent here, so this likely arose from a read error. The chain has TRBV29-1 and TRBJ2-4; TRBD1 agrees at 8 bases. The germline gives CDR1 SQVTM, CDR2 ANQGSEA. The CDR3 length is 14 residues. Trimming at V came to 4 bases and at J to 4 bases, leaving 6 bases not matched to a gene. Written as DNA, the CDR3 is TGCAGCGTTGGAACAGGGGGAAAAAAAAACATTCAGTACCTC. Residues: CSVGTGGKKNIQYL.

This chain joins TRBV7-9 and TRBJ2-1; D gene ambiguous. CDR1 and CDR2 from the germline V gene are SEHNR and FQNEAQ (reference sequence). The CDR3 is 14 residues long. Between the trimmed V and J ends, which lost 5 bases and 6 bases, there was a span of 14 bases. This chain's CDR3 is CASSGGPRINEQFF. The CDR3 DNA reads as TGTGCCAGCAGCGGTGGCCCGCGGATCAATGAGCAGTTCTTC.

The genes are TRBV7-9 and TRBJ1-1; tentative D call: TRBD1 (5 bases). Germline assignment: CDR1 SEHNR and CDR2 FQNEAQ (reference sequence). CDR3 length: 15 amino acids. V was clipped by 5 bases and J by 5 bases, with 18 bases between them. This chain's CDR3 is CASSPSSGVGTEAFF. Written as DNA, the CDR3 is TGTGCCAGCAGCCCTTCCTCGGGGGTGGGGACTGAAGCTTTCTTT.

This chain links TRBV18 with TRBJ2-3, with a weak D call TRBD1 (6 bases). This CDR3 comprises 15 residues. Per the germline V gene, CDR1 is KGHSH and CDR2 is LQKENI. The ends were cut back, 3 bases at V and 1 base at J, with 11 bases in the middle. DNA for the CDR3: TGTGCCAGCTCACCGATTGCAGGGGGCACAGATACGCAGTATTTT. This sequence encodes CASSPIAGGTDTQYF.

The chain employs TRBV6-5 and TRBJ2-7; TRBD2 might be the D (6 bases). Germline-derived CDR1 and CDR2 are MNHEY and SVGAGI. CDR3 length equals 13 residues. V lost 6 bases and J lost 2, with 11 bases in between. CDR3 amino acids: CASREGSPYEQYF. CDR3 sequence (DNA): TGTGCCAGCAGGGAGGGGTCCCCCTACGAGCAGTACTTC.

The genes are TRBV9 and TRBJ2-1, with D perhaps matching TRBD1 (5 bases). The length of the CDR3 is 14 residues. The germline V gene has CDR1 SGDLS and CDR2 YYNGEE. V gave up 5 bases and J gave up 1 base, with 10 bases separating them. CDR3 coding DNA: TGTGCCAGCAGAAGGGGCGATTCCTACAATGAGCAGTTCTTC. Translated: CASRRGDSYNEQFF.

Here the CDR3 DNA reads TGTGCCAGCGGTTCGGGGGAGGAAGTTCATTCACCCCTCCACTTT. Protein sequence: CASGSGEEVHSPLHF. The chain employs TRBV6-5 and TRBJ1-6; D might be TRBD1 (5 bases). This CDR3 is built from 15 residues. CDR1 and CDR2 (germline): MNHEY, SVGAGI. Trimming removed 8 bases at V and 8 bases at J, with 19 bases between.

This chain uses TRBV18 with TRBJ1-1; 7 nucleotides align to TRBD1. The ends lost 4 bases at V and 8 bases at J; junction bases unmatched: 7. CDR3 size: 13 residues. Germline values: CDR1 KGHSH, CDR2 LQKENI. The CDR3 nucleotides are TGTGCCAGCTCACGACCACAGGGGAGGGAAGCTTTCTTT. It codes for CASSRPQGREAFF.

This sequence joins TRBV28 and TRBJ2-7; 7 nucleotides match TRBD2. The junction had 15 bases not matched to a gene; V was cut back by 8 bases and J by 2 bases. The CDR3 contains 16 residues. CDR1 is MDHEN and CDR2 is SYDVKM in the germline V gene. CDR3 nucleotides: TGTGCCAGCGGAGAGGCGACGGGAGGTCCGACCTACGAGCAGTACTTC. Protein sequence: CASGEATGGPTYEQYF. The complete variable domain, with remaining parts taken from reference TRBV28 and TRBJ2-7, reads DVKVTQSSRYLVKRTGEKVFLECVQDMDHENMFWYRQDPGLGLRLIYFSYDVKMKEKGDIPEGYSVSREKKERFSLILESASTNQTSMYLCASGEATGGPTYEQYFGPGTRLTVT.

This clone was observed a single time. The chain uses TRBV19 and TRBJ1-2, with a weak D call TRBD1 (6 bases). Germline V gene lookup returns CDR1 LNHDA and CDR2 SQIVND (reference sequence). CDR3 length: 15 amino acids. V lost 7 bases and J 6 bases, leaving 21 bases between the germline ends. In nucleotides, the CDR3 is TGTGCCAGTATGCCCGGGCTACAGGGAGTGGATGGCTACACCTTC. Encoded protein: CASMPGLQGVDGYTF.

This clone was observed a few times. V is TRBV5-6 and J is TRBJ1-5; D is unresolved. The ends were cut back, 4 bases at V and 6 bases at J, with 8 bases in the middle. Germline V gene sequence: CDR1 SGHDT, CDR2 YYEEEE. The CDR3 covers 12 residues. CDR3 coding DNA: TGTGCCAGCAGCCCCCGGGGTCAGCCCCAGCATTTT. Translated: CASSPRGQPQHF.

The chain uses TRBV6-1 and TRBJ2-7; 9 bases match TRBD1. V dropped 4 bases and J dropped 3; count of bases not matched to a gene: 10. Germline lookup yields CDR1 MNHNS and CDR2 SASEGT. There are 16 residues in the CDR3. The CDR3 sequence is CASSAYRGQGHYEQYF. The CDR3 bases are TGTGCCAGCAGTGCGTATAGGGGACAGGGTCACTACGAGCAGTACTTC.

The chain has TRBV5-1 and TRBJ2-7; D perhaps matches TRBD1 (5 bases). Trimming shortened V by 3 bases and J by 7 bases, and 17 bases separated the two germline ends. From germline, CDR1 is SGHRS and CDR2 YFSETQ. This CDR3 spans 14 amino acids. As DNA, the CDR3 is TGCGCCAGCAGCTCTCTGAATCAGGGTTGGGAGCAGTACTTC. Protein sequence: CASSSLNQGWEQYF. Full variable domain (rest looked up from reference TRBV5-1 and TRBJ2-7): KAGVTQTPRYLIKTRGQQVTLSCSPISGHRSVSWYQQTPGQGLQFLFEYFSETQRNKGNFPGRFSGRQFSNSRSEMNVSTLELGDSALYLCASSSLNQGWEQYFGPGTRLTVT.

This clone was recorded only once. In DNA form, the CDR3 reads TGTGCCACCAACCGGGAGAAAGAGACCCAGTACTTC. Translation gives CATNREKETQYF. V usage is TRBV5-4 and J usage is TRBJ2-5; D may be TRBD2 (6 bases). The CDR3 contains 12 residues. Trimming removed 9 bases at V and 3 bases at J, with 12 bases between. Germline assignment: CDR1 SGHNT and CDR2 YYREEE (reference sequence).